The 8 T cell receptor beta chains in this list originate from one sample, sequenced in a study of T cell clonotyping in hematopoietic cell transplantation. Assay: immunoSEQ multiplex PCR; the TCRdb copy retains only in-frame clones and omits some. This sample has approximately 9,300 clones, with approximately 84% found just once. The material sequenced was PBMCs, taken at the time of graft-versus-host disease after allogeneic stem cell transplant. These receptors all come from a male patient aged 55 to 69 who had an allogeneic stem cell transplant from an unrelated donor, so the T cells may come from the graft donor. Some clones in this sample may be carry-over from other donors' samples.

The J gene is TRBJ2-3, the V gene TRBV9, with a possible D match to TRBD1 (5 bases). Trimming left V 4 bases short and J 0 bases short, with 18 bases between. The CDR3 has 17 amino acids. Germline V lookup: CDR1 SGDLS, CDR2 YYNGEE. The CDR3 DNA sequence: TGTGCCAGCAGCCCGATAACGACAGTCCCTAGCACAGATACGCAGTATTTT. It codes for CASSPITTVPSTDTQYF.

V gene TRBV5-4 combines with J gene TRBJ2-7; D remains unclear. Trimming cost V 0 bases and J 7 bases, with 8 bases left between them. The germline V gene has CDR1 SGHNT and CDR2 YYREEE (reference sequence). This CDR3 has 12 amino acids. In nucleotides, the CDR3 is TGTGCCAGCAGCTTGGAGCAGCGAGAGCAGTACTTC. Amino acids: CASSLEQREQYF.

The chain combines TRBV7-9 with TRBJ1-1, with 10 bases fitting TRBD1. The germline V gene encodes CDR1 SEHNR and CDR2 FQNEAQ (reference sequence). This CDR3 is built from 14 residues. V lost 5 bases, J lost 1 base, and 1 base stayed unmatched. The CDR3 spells CASSRQGANTEAFF. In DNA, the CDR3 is TGTGCCAGCAGCCGACAGGGGGCGAACACTGAAGCTTTCTTT.

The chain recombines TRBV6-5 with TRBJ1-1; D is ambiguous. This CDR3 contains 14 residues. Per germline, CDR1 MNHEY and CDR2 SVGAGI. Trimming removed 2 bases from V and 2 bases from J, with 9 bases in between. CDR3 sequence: CASSYRTENTEAFF. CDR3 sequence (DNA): TGTGCCAGCAGTTACCGAACGGAAAACACTGAAGCTTTCTTT.

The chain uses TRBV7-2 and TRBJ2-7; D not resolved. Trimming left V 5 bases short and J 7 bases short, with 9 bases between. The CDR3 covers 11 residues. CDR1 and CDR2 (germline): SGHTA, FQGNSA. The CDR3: CASSPSWEQYF. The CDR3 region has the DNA TGTGCCAGCAGCCCCTCCTGGGAGCAGTACTTC.

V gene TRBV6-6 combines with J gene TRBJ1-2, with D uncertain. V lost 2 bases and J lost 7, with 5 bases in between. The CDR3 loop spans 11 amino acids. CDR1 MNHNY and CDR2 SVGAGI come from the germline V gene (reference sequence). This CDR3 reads CASSYELGYTF. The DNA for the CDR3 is TGTGCCAGCAGTTACGAGCTTGGCTACACCTTC.

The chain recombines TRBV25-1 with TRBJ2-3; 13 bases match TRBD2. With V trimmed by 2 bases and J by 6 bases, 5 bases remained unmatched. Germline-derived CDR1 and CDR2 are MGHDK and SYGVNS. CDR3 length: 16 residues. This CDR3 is CASSERRTSGGDTQYF. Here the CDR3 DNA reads TGTGCCAGCAGTGAAAGAAGGACTAGCGGGGGTGATACGCAGTATTTT.

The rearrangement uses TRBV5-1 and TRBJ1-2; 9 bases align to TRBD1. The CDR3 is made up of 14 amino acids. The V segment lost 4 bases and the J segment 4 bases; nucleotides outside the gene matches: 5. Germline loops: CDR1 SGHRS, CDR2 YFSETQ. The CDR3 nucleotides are TGCGCCAGCAGCACCGGACAGGGGACCTATGGCTACACCTTC. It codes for CASSTGQGTYGYTF.